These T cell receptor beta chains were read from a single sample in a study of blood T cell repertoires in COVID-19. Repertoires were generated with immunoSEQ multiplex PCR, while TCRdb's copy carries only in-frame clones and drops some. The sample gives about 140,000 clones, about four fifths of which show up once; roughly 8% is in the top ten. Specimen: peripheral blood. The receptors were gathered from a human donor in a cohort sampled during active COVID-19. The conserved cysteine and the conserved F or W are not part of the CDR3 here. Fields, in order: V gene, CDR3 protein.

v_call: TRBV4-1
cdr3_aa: ASSQPGQGANEQF

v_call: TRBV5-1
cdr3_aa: ASSSGTSGLKGSEF

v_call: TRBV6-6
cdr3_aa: ASSWSESSYEQY

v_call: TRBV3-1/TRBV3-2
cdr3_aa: ASSPTSGNTYEQY

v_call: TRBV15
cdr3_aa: ATSSGGGPPYEQY

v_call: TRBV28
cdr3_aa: ASSSILPAGGSGTDTQY

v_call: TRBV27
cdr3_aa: ASSLEGATNEKLF

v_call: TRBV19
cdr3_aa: ASSTRVGAVYQPQH

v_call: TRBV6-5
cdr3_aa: ASRQGNEKLF

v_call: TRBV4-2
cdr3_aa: ASSQEVGQGYNQPQH

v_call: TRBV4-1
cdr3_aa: ASSPSRSGGGAEQY

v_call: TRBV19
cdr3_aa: ASSLASGRGGQNYEQY

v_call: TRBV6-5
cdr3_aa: ASSYGSFASSYEQY

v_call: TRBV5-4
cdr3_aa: GYEGEYTEAF

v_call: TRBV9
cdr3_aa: ASSVAAGGLYEQY

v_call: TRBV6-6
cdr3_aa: ASRDRTGSNEKLF

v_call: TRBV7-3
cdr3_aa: ASSPSPAAAYEQY

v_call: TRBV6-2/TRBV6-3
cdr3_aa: ASSPYRRTGRQANEKLF

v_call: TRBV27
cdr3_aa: ASTLRGGDYEQY

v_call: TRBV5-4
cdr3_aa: ASSLAAGSIYEQY

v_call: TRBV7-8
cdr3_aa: ASSLSQGADTQY

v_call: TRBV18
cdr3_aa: ASSPSPGQRHSPLH

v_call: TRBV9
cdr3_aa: ASSVVPGRSTGELF

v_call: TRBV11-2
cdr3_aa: ASSRTGGETQY

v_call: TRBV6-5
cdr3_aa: ASSTTTVYNEQF

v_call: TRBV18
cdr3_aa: ASSPTAQGLNTEAF

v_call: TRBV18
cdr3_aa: ASSPRQGVSYEQY

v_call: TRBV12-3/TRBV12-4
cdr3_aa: ASSSTGWGEQY

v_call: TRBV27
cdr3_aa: ASSLTTGWREQY

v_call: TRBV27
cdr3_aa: ASSPDRAPNTEAF

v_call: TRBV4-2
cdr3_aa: ASSQEGQGDSPLH

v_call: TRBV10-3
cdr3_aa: AISESTTGTYEQY

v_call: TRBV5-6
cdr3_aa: ASSWGGMANVLT

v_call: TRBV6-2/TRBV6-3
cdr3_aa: ASSSPGRTYEQY

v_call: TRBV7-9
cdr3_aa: ASSSTVNTEAF

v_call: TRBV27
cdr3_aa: ASSLGASYEQY

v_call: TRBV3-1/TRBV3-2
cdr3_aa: ASSHPTGTSPRPYEQY